These 32 T cell receptor beta chains were sequenced from one sample in a study of high-grade serous ovarian cancer treatment subgroups. Some clones are missing from TCRdb's copy, which holds only in-frame ones; the method was immunoSEQ multiplex PCR. This table holds about 28,000 clones, about 88% found once. The tumor samples were collected prior to definitive surgery or chemotherapy. Material for sequencing was tumor tissue. These receptors were taken from a human donor with high-grade serous ovarian cancer.

In its sample, this clone was seen once. The chain combines TRBV28 with TRBJ2-5; 11 bases agree with TRBD2. The trim removed 4 bases at V and 0 bases at J, leaving 4 bases unmatched. The CDR3 consists of 16 residues. Looked up from germline, CDR1 is MDHEN and CDR2 is SYDVKM. The CDR3: CASSSTSGGNQETQYF. The DNA for the CDR3 is TGTGCCAGCAGTTCTACTAGCGGGGGAAACCAAGAGACCCAGTACTTC.

The V and J genes are TRBV5-3 and TRBJ2-7, with 8 bases matching TRBD2. TRBV5-3 is an ORF, and what it does is uncertain. CDR3 length: 16 amino acids. The V and J ends lost 4 bases and 2 bases, in that order; junction bases with no gene match: 11. The CDR3: CARSPGSGEPTYEQYF. The CDR3 bases are TGTGCCAGAAGCCCAGGTAGCGGGGAACCAACCTACGAGCAGTACTTC.

This sequence joins TRBV7-9 and TRBJ1-6; no firm D call. Germline CDR1 and CDR2: SEHNR and FQNEAQ (reference sequence). The CDR3 is made up of 14 amino acids. Trimming stripped 1 base from V and 7 bases from J, with 8 bases between. The DNA of the CDR3 is TGTGCCAGCAGCTTAGTGGGCGCGAATTCACCCCTCCACTTT. This translates into CASSLVGANSPLHF.

The rearrangement joins TRBV7-3 to TRBJ2-2; possible D gene TRBD2, 5 bases. This CDR3 region has 16 residues. Deletions cut 0 bases from V and 4 bases from J, with 12 bases between. Germline V gene sequence: CDR1 SGHTA, CDR2 FQGTGA. The CDR3 loop reads CASSLTSSRGTGELFF. The CDR3 nucleotides read TGTGCCAGCAGCTTAACTTCTAGCCGGGGCACCGGGGAGCTGTTTTTT.

The rearrangement uses TRBV11-2 and TRBJ1-1; D not resolved. V shed 5 bases and J shed 0 bases, with 7 bases lying between them. CDR3 length equals 13 residues. Germline V lookup: CDR1 SGHAT, CDR2 FQNNGV. CDR3 in DNA: TGTGCCAGCAGCCCTAGGGTGAACACTGAAGCTTTCTTT. It encodes CASSPRVNTEAFF.

V usage is TRBV2 and J usage is TRBJ1-2, with D possibly TRBD1 on 5 matching bases. The germline V gene encodes CDR1 SNHLY and CDR2 FYNNEI. Trimming removed 4 bases from V and 8 bases from J, with 14 bases in between. CDR3 length equals 13 residues. CDR3 sequence reads: CASSGGAARGYTF. The CDR3 nucleotides are TGTGCCAGCAGTGGCGGGGCCGCGAGAGGCTACACCTTC.

This clone was seen a handful of times. V usage is TRBV19 and J usage is TRBJ1-1; 7 positions match TRBD1. Trimming cost V 5 bases and J 11 bases; bases outside gene matches: 11. The CDR3 loop spans 13 amino acids. Per germline, CDR1 LNHDA and CDR2 SQIVND (reference sequence). The CDR3 reads CASSADRVGGAFF. In DNA, the CDR3 is TGTGCCAGTAGTGCCGACAGGGTCGGAGGTGCTTTCTTT.

In this sample, this clone turned up once. This chain uses TRBV19 with TRBJ2-3; no firm D call. Germline CDR1 is LNHDA and CDR2 is SQIVND (reference sequence). Deletions cut 5 bases from V and 3 bases from J, with 9 bases between. CDR3 length: 13 amino acids. The CDR3, as DNA: TGTGCCAGTAGTTTGCTAGGTACAGATACGCAGTATTTT. It codes for CASSLLGTDTQYF.

V is TRBV7-9 and J is TRBJ2-3; D is perhaps TRBD2 (7 bases). Germline V gene data show CDR1 as SEHNR and CDR2 as FQNEAQ (reference sequence). The germline V and J ends were trimmed by 4 bases and 14 bases, with 16 bases remaining between them. The CDR3 extends over 12 amino acids. In nucleotides, the CDR3 is TGTGCCAGCAGCTCGGGGGGCGTAAGGTGGTATTTT. This codes for CASSSGGVRWYF.

V is TRBV6-5 and J is TRBJ1-3, with D unclear. The ends were cut back, 2 bases at V and 4 bases at J, with 3 bases in the middle. CDR1 and CDR2 from the germline V gene are MNHEY and SVGAGI. The CDR3 covers 12 residues. CDR3 amino acids: CASSYAGNTIYF. The CDR3 coding sequence is TGTGCCAGCAGTTACGCGGGAAACACCATATATTTT.

The CDR3 region has the DNA TGTGCCAGCAAACGAGACAGGAGGGTTTACGAGCAGTACTTC. Protein sequence: CASKRDRRVYEQYF. The gene calls are TRBV7-2 and TRBJ2-7; D tentatively reads TRBD1 or TRBD2 (6 bases each). Trimming took off 7 bases at V and 4 bases at J, with 17 bases between the two ends. The CDR3 totals 14 residues. The germline V gene encodes CDR1 SGHTA and CDR2 FQGNSA.

The chain is built from TRBV28 and TRBJ2-5; D uncertain. Germline CDR1 MDHEN, CDR2 SYDVKM. The CDR3 loop spans 13 amino acids. The V end was cut by 3 bases, the J end by 5 bases, with 10 bases between. CDR3 residues: CASSFLGGETQYF. The CDR3 DNA sequence: TGTGCCAGCAGTTTTCTGGGTGGGGAGACCCAGTACTTC.

This clone came up a few times. The rearrangement uses TRBV19 and TRBJ1-5; weak D call: TRBD1 (6 bases). V lost 4 bases to trimming and J lost 0 bases, with 16 bases between them. The length of the CDR3 is 17 residues. CDR1 is LNHDA, CDR2 SQIVND, per germline (reference sequence). The CDR3 DNA reads as TGTGCCAGTAGTAGAAACAGGGCCCTTTATAGCAATCAGCCCCAGCATTTT. It is translated as CASSRNRALYSNQPQHF.

This chain links TRBV6-1 with TRBJ1-5; D possibly corresponds to TRBD1 (5 bases). Germline loops: CDR1 MNHNS, CDR2 SASEGT. V lost 4 bases and J 4 bases, leaving 17 bases between the germline ends. The CDR3 runs 16 residues. The CDR3 nucleotides are TGTGCCAGCAGTGCAGGGAGGGGCCTCCTTAATCAGCCCCAGCATTTT. Its translation is CASSAGRGLLNQPQHF.

This clone was recorded a few times. The chain employs TRBV25-1 and TRBJ2-7, with a weak D call TRBD1 (6 bases). This CDR3 is built from 13 residues. Trimming cost V 2 bases and J 4 bases, with 9 bases left between them. Germline CDR1 is MGHDK and CDR2 is SYGVNS. CDR3: CASSEGGGYEQYF. For the CDR3, the DNA is TGTGCCAGCAGTGAAGGGGGCGGGTACGAGCAGTACTTC.

The chain uses TRBV13 and TRBJ2-7, with D uncertain. The germline V gene encodes CDR1 PRHDT and CDR2 FYEKMQ (reference sequence). CDR3 size: 11 residues. V lost 5 bases to trimming and J lost 4 bases, with 6 bases between them. This chain's CDR3 is CASSARYEQYF. The CDR3 nucleotides read TGTGCCAGCAGCGCCCGATACGAGCAGTACTTC.

In nucleotides, the CDR3 is TGTGCCAGCAGCCCCCACAGTCCCTACGAGCAGTACTTC. Amino acids: CASSPHSPYEQYF. The V gene is TRBV7-9, the J gene TRBJ2-7; D is undetermined. Germline-derived CDR1 and CDR2 are SEHNR and FQNEAQ (reference sequence). This CDR3 is built from 13 residues. Trimming shortened V by 5 bases and J by 2 bases, and 10 bases separated the two germline ends. The variable domain in full, with the rest retrieved from reference TRBV7-9 and TRBJ2-7, is DTGVSQNPRHKITKRGQNVTFRCDPISEHNRLYWYRQTLGQGPEFLTYFQNEAQLEKSRLLSDRFSAERPKGSFSTLEIQRTEQGDSAMYLCASSPHSPYEQYFGPGTRLTVT.

This chain connects TRBV6-1 to TRBJ1-5; D remains unclear. CDR1 and CDR2 (germline): MNHNS, SASEGT. The CDR3 has 14 amino acids. The V end lost 5 bases, the J end lost 4 bases, and 12 bases lay between the germline ends. Here the CDR3 DNA reads TGTGCCAGCAGTCAGGATCCGACGAATCAGCCCCAGCATTTT. It is translated as CASSQDPTNQPQHF.

The chain couples TRBV19 to TRBJ2-1, with TRBD2 matching over 7 bases. V lost 5 bases and J lost 0; bases outside the gene matches: 7. The CDR3 totals 16 residues. Germline CDR1 LNHDA, CDR2 SQIVND (reference sequence). The CDR3 is CASSSLKRGSYNEQFF. As DNA, the CDR3 is TGTGCCAGTAGTTCCCTAAAGCGGGGCTCCTACAATGAGCAGTTCTTC.

V usage is TRBV5-8 and J usage is TRBJ1-4, with D unresolved. Between the trimmed V and J ends, which lost 6 bases and 0 bases, there was a span of 21 bases. The CDR3 has 18 residues. CDR1 is SGHTS and CDR2 is YDEGEE in the germline V gene. Here the CDR3 reads CASTLTNRADATNEKLFF. CDR3 nucleotides: TGTGCCAGCACTCTAACAAACCGGGCGGACGCAACTAATGAAAAACTGTTTTTT.

This chain uses TRBV7-6 with TRBJ2-1; TRBD2 aligns across 9 bases. Trimming at V came to 1 base and at J to 7 bases, leaving 11 bases not matched to a gene. Germline V lookup: CDR1 SGHVS, CDR2 FNYEAQ. The CDR3 has 17 residues. The CDR3 DNA sequence: TGTGCCAGCAGCTTAGTTTTTGCGGCGGGAGGGGGGAATGAGCAGTTCTTC. As protein: CASSLVFAAGGGNEQFF.

The count of this clone is one. J is TRBJ2-3 and V is TRBV2, with 13 bases fitting TRBD2. Germline trimming cut 8 bases from V and 4 bases from J; bases unmatched to any gene: 6. CDR1 is SNHLY and CDR2 is FYNNEI in the germline V gene. There are 15 residues in the CDR3. The CDR3 DNA reads as TGTGCCAGCCTCGGGACTAGCGGGATCTCAGATACGCAGTATTTT. It translates to CASLGTSGISDTQYF.

The V and J genes are TRBV5-1 and TRBJ2-2; D is unresolved. CDR1 and CDR2 (germline): SGHRS, YFSETQ. The CDR3 is made up of 15 amino acids. V gave up 0 bases and J gave up 4 bases, with 10 bases separating them. The CDR3 spells CASSLGSTGTGELFF. For the CDR3, the DNA is TGCGCCAGCAGCTTGGGATCTACGGGCACCGGGGAGCTGTTTTTT.

V is TRBV5-1 and J is TRBJ2-2; D possibly corresponds to TRBD2 (5 bases). CDR1 and CDR2 from the germline V gene are SGHRS and YFSETQ. There are 18 residues in the CDR3. V was trimmed by 0 bases and J by 6 bases, leaving 21 bases between them. In DNA form, the CDR3 reads TGCGCCAGCAGCTTGGAACTAGTGGGTGATCGATTAGCCGGGGAGCTGTTTTTT. Protein product: CASSLELVGDRLAGELFF.

The rearrangement links TRBV29-1 to TRBJ2-1, with D tentatively TRBD1 or TRBD2 (7 bases each). With 7 bases removed from V and 15 bases from J, the gap between germline ends came to 22 bases. Germline loops: CDR1 SQVTM, CDR2 ANQGSEA. The CDR3 sequence is 12 residues long. Here the CDR3 reads CSALDGTTGVFF. The CDR3 DNA follows: TGCAGCGCCTTAGATGGGACTACAGGGGTGTTCTTC.

The chain couples TRBV11-2 to TRBJ2-5, with 12 bases lining up with TRBD2. The CDR3 totals 14 residues. CDR1 SGHAT and CDR2 FQNNGV come from the germline V gene. The junction had 2 bases not matched to a gene; V was cut back by 5 bases and J by 4 bases. This chain's CDR3 is CASSRLAGVETQYF. The CDR3 bases are TGTGCCAGCAGCCGACTAGCGGGAGTAGAGACCCAGTACTTC.

This chain connects TRBV19 to TRBJ1-1; TRBD1 aligns across 9 bases. The J segment lost 5 bases and the V segment lost 6 bases, leaving 4 bases of the junction unmatched. CDR1 is LNHDA and CDR2 is SQIVND in the germline V gene (reference sequence). The CDR3 length is 13 residues. The CDR3 DNA follows: TGTGCCAGTAGCCCGGACAGGGGTACTGAAGCTTTCTTT. Its protein product is CASSPDRGTEAFF.

The J gene is TRBJ2-5, the V gene TRBV2; TRBD2 might be the D (7 bases). V was pared by 6 bases and J by 4 bases, with 21 bases between. Germline V gives CDR1 SNHLY, CDR2 FYNNEI. The CDR3 has 16 residues. This CDR3 reads CASRKGGRGGRETQYF. The CDR3 nucleotides read TGTGCCAGCAGAAAGGGCGGCAGGGGAGGGCGAGAGACCCAGTACTTC.

This clone showed up just once. The chain uses TRBV5-1 and TRBJ2-7; D perhaps matches TRBD1 (6 bases). Trimming stripped 0 bases from V and 2 bases from J, with 9 bases between. The CDR3 has 14 residues. The germline gives CDR1 SGHRS, CDR2 YFSETQ. The CDR3 bases are TGCGCCAGCAGCTTGGCCAGGGGTACCTACGAGCAGTACTTC. This gives the protein CASSLARGTYEQYF.

This clone was seen once. V gene TRBV29-1 combines with J gene TRBJ2-7; D unresolved. Trimming took off 4 bases at V and 0 bases at J, with 13 bases between the two ends. CDR1 is SQVTM, CDR2 ANQGSEA, per germline. The CDR3 covers 14 residues. The CDR3 protein is CSVGSGLYSYEQYF. CDR3 nucleotide sequence: TGCAGCGTTGGCTCCGGTCTCTACTCCTACGAGCAGTACTTC.

V gene TRBV27 combines with J gene TRBJ2-1, with 13 positions matching TRBD2. Germline CDR1 reads MNHEY; CDR2 reads SMNVEV (reference sequence). V gave up 8 bases and J gave up 8 bases; unmatched junction bases: 9. The CDR3 runs 15 residues. CDR3: CASRTATSGRHEQFF. As DNA, the CDR3 is TGTGCCAGCCGGACCGCGACTAGCGGGAGGCATGAGCAGTTCTTC.

The gene calls are TRBV12-5 and TRBJ2-1, with a possible D match to TRBD2 (6 bases). The V and J ends lost 0 bases and 3 bases respectively, with 21 bases between them. The CDR3 is 19 amino acids. Germline CDR1 LGHNT, CDR2 FRNRAP. CDR3 DNA sequence: TGTGCTAGTGGTTTGGTACGAGACGGAGGGAGAGGGGACTACAATGAGCAGTTCTTC. Encoded protein: CASGLVRDGGRGDYNEQFF.